These 22 T cell receptor beta chains originate from one sample sequenced in a study of blood T cell repertoires in COVID-19. The repertoire was sequenced with immunoSEQ multiplex PCR; TCRdb's copy has only in-frame clones and lacks some. The sample consists of about 51,000 clones, about 82% of them appearing once. Material for sequencing was peripheral blood. These receptors were obtained from a man aged 80 or over with active COVID-19.

This sequence joins TRBV27 and TRBJ1-5; unclear D gene. Germline V gene data show CDR1 as MNHEY and CDR2 as SMNVEV (reference sequence). CDR3 length equals 13 residues. Trimming removed 5 bases from V and 1 base from J, with 6 bases in between. The CDR3 sequence is CASSPRSNQPQHF. Written as DNA, the CDR3 is TGTGCCAGCAGTCCTCGGAGCAATCAGCCCCAGCATTTT.

This clone was detected a few times. The chain uses TRBV3-1 (or the pseudogene TRBV3-2) and TRBJ1-4; 10 bases agree with TRBD1. The CDR3 runs 14 residues. The V gene's germline CDR1 is LGHDT and CDR2 YNNKEL (reference sequence). V gave up 8 bases and J gave up 6 bases; unmatched junction bases: 6. CDR3 DNA sequence: TGTGCCAGCTCTGACAGGGGGCGGTATGAAAAACTGTTTTTT. Amino acid sequence: CASSDRGRYEKLFF.

In DNA form, the CDR3 reads TGTGCCAGCAGTTTTAATAGCAATCAGCCCCAGCATTTT. Amino acids: CASSFNSNQPQHF. The V gene is TRBV12-3 or TRBV12-4, the J gene TRBJ1-5; D gene uncertain. With 3 bases removed from V and 0 bases from J, the gap between germline ends came to 3 bases. This CDR3 has 13 residues.

CDR3 region: CASSPATGHSYEQYF. CDR3 bases: TGTGCCAGCAGTCCCGCGACAGGGCACTCCTACGAGCAGTACTTC. The rearrangement joins TRBV5-6 to TRBJ2-7; TRBD1 aligns across 7 bases. The ends lost 5 bases at V and 0 bases at J; junction bases unmatched: 8. The CDR3 contains 15 residues. Germline V gene data show CDR1 as SGHDT and CDR2 as YYEEEE.

This rearrangement joins TRBV4-3 to TRBJ1-2; D perhaps matches TRBD1 (5 bases). The CDR3 runs 14 residues. Germline lookup yields CDR1 LGHNA and CDR2 YSLEER. V shed 0 bases and J shed 7 bases, with 12 bases lying between them. The CDR3 spells CASSQDKGISGYTF. CDR3 bases: TGCGCCAGCAGCCAAGATAAGGGGATAAGTGGCTACACCTTC.

V is TRBV5-6 and J is TRBJ2-4, with D maybe TRBD1 (5 bases). The germline CDR1 and CDR2 sequences are SGHDT and YYEEEE. The CDR3 contains 16 residues. V was trimmed by 0 bases and J by 1 base, leaving 11 bases between them. The CDR3 reads CASSLVRQNAKNIQYF. The CDR3 nucleotides read TGTGCCAGCAGCTTGGTGCGACAGAACGCCAAAAACATTCAGTACTTC.

The genes are TRBV7-8 and TRBJ2-7; D call uncertain. Germline CDR1 reads SGHVS; CDR2 reads FQNEAQ. The V end was cut by 7 bases, the J end by 6 bases, with 22 bases between. CDR3 size: 15 residues. The CDR3 coding sequence is TGTGCCAGCAACCGACGTCTAGGTCGCTATGCCGAGCAGTACTTC. It is translated as CASNRRLGRYAEQYF.

The table lists this clone with a count of one. The chain recombines TRBV11-2 with TRBJ2-3, with 9 bases lining up with TRBD2. There are 15 residues in the CDR3. V lost 4 bases and J lost 3; bases outside the gene matches: 5. Per germline, CDR1 SGHAT and CDR2 FQNNGV. The CDR3 reads CASSYSGRATDTQYF. The CDR3 region has the DNA TGTGCCAGCAGCTATAGCGGGAGAGCTACAGATACGCAGTATTTT.

The genes are TRBV15 and TRBJ2-1, with 14 bases lining up with TRBD2. Germline CDR1 is LNHNV and CDR2 is YYDKDF (reference sequence). V shed 0 bases and J 4 bases; nucleotides not matched to a gene: 14. The CDR3 spans 21 residues. The CDR3 DNA is TGTGCCACCAGCAGAGATAGACTCGGGACTAGCGGGAGCCTAATATACAATGAGCAGTTCTTC. Translated: CATSRDRLGTSGSLIYNEQFF.

V usage is TRBV24-1 and J usage is TRBJ2-5; a possible D gene is TRBD2 (5 bases). From germline, CDR1 is KGHDR and CDR2 SFDVKD. V was trimmed by 5 bases and J by 0 bases, leaving 15 bases between them. CDR3 size: 16 residues. The DNA of the CDR3 is TGTGCCACCAGTGGCACCCGGGGAGATCACCAAGAGACCCAGTACTTC. Its protein is CATSGTRGDHQETQYF.

This clone has just one count. CDR3 loop: CASRTPNSYNSPLHF. CDR3 DNA sequence: TGTGCCAGCCGGACACCTAACTCCTATAATTCACCCCTCCACTTT. This chain joins TRBV28 and TRBJ1-6; maybe TRBD1 (5 bases). V was clipped by 8 bases and J by 0 bases, with 11 bases between them. The CDR3 extends over 15 amino acids. Looked up from germline, CDR1 is MDHEN and CDR2 is SYDVKM. Variable domain in full (rest from reference TRBV28 and TRBJ1-6): DVKVTQSSRYLVKRTGEKVFLECVQDMDHENMFWYRQDPGLGLRLIYFSYDVKMKEKGDIPEGYSVSREKKERFSLILESASTNQTSMYLCASRTPNSYNSPLHFGNGTRLTVT.

This clone was counted once. The CDR3 sequence is CASSSRWTSGSAVDTQYF. The DNA for the CDR3 is TGTGCCAGCAGCTCCCGTTGGACTAGCGGGTCGGCGGTAGATACGCAGTATTTT. V and J are TRBV7-2 and TRBJ2-3; 11 bases are a match to TRBD2. Per germline, CDR1 SGHTA and CDR2 FQGNSA. CDR3 length: 18 residues. J gave up 5 bases and V 4 bases, and 14 bases lay outside the gene matches. Complete variable domain (other parts from reference TRBV7-2 and TRBJ2-3): GAGVSQSPSNKVTEKGKDVELRCDPISGHTALYWYRQSLGQGLEFLIYFQGNSAPDKSGLPSDRFSAERTGGSVSTLTIQRTQQEDSAVYLCASSSRWTSGSAVDTQYFGPGTRLTVL.

This chain links TRBV7-8 with TRBJ1-1; no definite D call. Germline loops: CDR1 SGHVS, CDR2 FQNEAQ. CDR3 size: 15 residues. V lost 3 bases, J lost 1 base, and 12 bases lay in between. The CDR3 DNA is TGTGCCAGCAGCTTTTCCGGGAGCGGGAACACTGAAGCTTTCTTT. Amino acids: CASSFSGSGNTEAFF.

The chain has TRBV6-5 and TRBJ1-1; a weak D match, TRBD1 (6 bases). CDR3 length equals 15 residues. The germline V gene encodes CDR1 MNHEY and CDR2 SVGAGI. Trimming removed 7 bases at V and 4 bases at J, with 19 bases between. The CDR3: CASIIKGGGGTEAFF. The CDR3 DNA reads as TGTGCCAGCATTATAAAGGGGGGGGGCGGCACTGAAGCTTTCTTT.

Here the CDR3 reads CASSNRDRGSDTQYF. The CDR3 nucleotides are TGTGCCAGCTCTAACCGGGACAGGGGGTCAGATACGCAGTATTTT. The V gene is TRBV6-5, the J gene TRBJ2-3; 11 bases map to TRBD1. The germline V gene has CDR1 MNHEY and CDR2 SVGAGI. V gave up 8 bases and J gave up 4 bases; unmatched junction bases: 8. The CDR3 has 15 residues.

The chain uses TRBV7-2 and TRBJ2-1, with 10 bases identical to TRBD2. Losses at the gene ends were 1 base for V and 3 bases for J; bases not matched to a gene: 3. This CDR3 is built from 16 residues. Per germline, CDR1 SGHTA and CDR2 FQGNSA. The CDR3: CASSLVRLAGYNEQFF. The CDR3 DNA is TGTGCCAGCAGCTTAGTACGACTAGCGGGCTACAATGAGCAGTTCTTC.

The chain employs TRBV12-3 or TRBV12-4 and TRBJ2-1; D ambiguous. This CDR3 spans 12 amino acids. V was pared by 6 bases and J by 5 bases, with 8 bases between. CDR3 nucleotide sequence: TGTGCCAGCAGCCGTAACAACAATGAGCAGTTCTTC. This translates into CASSRNNNEQFF.

The rearrangement joins TRBV30 to TRBJ2-1; TRBD2 matches at 10 bases. The CDR3 extends over 17 amino acids. The germline gives CDR1 GTSNPN, CDR2 SVGIG (reference sequence). V shed 1 base, J shed 4 bases, and the junction held 10 bases outside the gene matches. The CDR3 reads CAWSELLAGVQYNEQFF. DNA of the CDR3: TGTGCCTGGAGTGAGTTGCTAGCGGGAGTGCAGTACAATGAGCAGTTCTTC. Together with reference TRBV30 and TRBJ2-1, the CDR3 gives the full variable domain: SQTIHQWPATLVQPVGSPLSLECTVEGTSNPNLYWYRQAAGRGLQLLFYSVGIGQISSEVPQNLSASRPQDRQFILSSKKLLLSDSGFYLCAWSELLAGVQYNEQFFGPGTRLTVL.

The V and J genes are TRBV6-6 and TRBJ2-3, with 10 bases aligning to TRBD1. The ends lost 6 bases at V and 3 bases at J; junction bases unmatched: 3. CDR3 length equals 14 residues. Looked up from germline, CDR1 is MNHNY and CDR2 is SVGAGI (reference sequence). The CDR3 DNA reads TGTGCCAGCAGACGGACAGGGGGGACAGATACGCAGTATTTT. This sequence encodes CASRRTGGTDTQYF.

This clone was observed a single time. The chain links TRBV18 to TRBJ2-2; TRBD1 might be the D (5 bases). This CDR3 is 14 amino acids long. Germline lookup yields CDR1 KGHSH and CDR2 LQKENI. The V end was cut by 4 bases, the J end by 2 bases, with 8 bases between. CDR3 sequence: CASSQGANTGELFF. As DNA, the CDR3 is TGTGCCAGCTCACAAGGGGCCAACACCGGGGAGCTGTTTTTT. The complete variable domain, with remaining parts taken from reference TRBV18 and TRBJ2-2, reads NAGVMQNPRHLVRRRGQEARLRCSPMKGHSHVYWYRQLPEEGLKFMVYLQKENIIDESGMPKERFSAEFPKEGPSILRIQQVVRGDSAAYFCASSQGANTGELFFGEGSRLTVL.

This clone was seen only once. The chain joins TRBV5-1 to TRBJ2-3; weak D call: TRBD1 (6 bases). Looked up from germline, CDR1 is SGHRS and CDR2 is YFSETQ. Trimming removed 0 bases at V and 3 bases at J, with 8 bases between. The CDR3 is 14 amino acids. CDR3 coding DNA: TGCGCCAGCAGCTTGGACAGGGTGACAGATACGCAGTATTTT. It yields the protein CASSLDRVTDTQYF.

The V call is TRBV12-3 or TRBV12-4, the J call TRBJ2-6; D remains unclear. The V end was cut by 4 bases, the J end by 4 bases, with 5 bases between. This CDR3 comprises 13 residues. The CDR3 loop is CASSSSGANVLTF. CDR3 sequence (DNA): TGTGCCAGCAGTTCCTCCGGGGCCAACGTCCTGACTTTC.